These 10 T cell receptor beta chains share one sample of origin, sequenced in a study of identical twins. Via MiXCR, TCRdb re-called the 5' RACE reads, giving one row per CDR3 protein. The data contain 1.5 million to 2 million distinct CDR3 sequences, under 35% of them seen just once; the ten biggest clones take up roughly 0.3%. The sample taken for sequencing was cord blood. The receptor set was obtained from a newborn girl in good health.

The V call is TRBV2, the J call TRBJ2-5; D remains unclear. The CDR3 has 15 residues. CDR1 SNHLY and CDR2 FYNNEI come from the germline V gene. V was shortened by 3 bases and J by 11 bases, with 22 bases between the two germline ends. CDR3 region: CASSEFQILLHEQYF. CDR3 DNA sequence: TGTGCCAGCAGTGAGTTTCAGATACTACTCCATGAGCAGTACTTC. The variable domain in full, with the rest retrieved from reference TRBV2 and TRBJ2-5, is EPEVTQTPSHQVTQMGQEVILRCVPISNHLYFYWYRQILGQKVEFLVSFYNNEISEKSEIFDDQFSVERPDGSNFTLKIRSTKLEDSAMYFCASSEFQILLHEQYFGPGTRLLVL.

The table lists this clonotype with a few counts. V usage is TRBV12-3 or TRBV12-4 and J usage is TRBJ1-1; D not certain. The V end was cut by 6 bases, the J end by 7 bases, with 15 bases between. The CDR3 sequence is 13 residues long. CDR3 coding DNA: TGTGCCAGCAGCGAGGCAGGATTGAGTGAAGCTTTCTTT. Residues: CASSEAGLSEAFF.

This clonotype turned up a few times. The chain joins TRBV12-3 or TRBV12-4 to TRBJ1-2; the match to TRBD1 covers 7 bases. The CDR3 runs to 15 residues. The V gene end was trimmed by 2 bases and the J gene end by 1 base; junction bases not matched to a gene: 4. CDR3 amino acids: CASSLRQGFNYGYTF. The CDR3 DNA sequence: TGTGCCAGCAGTTTACGACAGGGTTTTAACTATGGCTACACCTTC.

J is TRBJ2-7 and V is TRBV19, with D perhaps assigned TRBD1 or TRBD2 (5 bases each). Trimming pared 5 bases from V and 0 bases from J, leaving 14 bases between. CDR1 LNHDA and CDR2 SQIVND come from the germline V gene (reference sequence). This CDR3 comprises 15 residues. The CDR3 nucleotides read TGTGCCAGTAGTCCTCGCCGGGACGGCTCCTACGAGCAGTACTTC. It translates to CASSPRRDGSYEQYF.

This clonotype was recorded many times. The rearrangement uses TRBV4-2 and TRBJ2-4; 10 bases fit TRBD1. Germline V gene data show CDR1 as LGHNA and CDR2 as YNFKEQ. The ends lost 0 bases at V and 8 bases at J; junction bases unmatched: 4. The CDR3 contains 15 residues. The CDR3 protein is CASSQDPGQGHIQYF. The CDR3 DNA is TGTGCCAGCAGCCAAGACCCGGGACAGGGGCACATTCAGTACTTC.

This clonotype was counted many times. This sequence joins TRBV29-1 and TRBJ2-7, with TRBD2 identical over 12 bases. Trimming at V came to 2 bases and at J to 6 bases, leaving 5 bases not matched to a gene. The germline CDR1 and CDR2 sequences are SQVTM and ANQGSEA. CDR3 length equals 14 residues. DNA of the CDR3: TGCAGCGTTGAAATCAGACTAGCGGGAGTCGAGCAGTACTTC. Its translation: CSVEIRLAGVEQYF.

The rearrangement joins TRBV21-1 to TRBJ1-5. TRBV21-1 is termed a pseudogene. CDR3 size: 14 residues. CDR3 residues: CASRLLGSNQPQHF. DNA of the CDR3: TGTGCCAGCCGACTCCTGGGTTCCAATCAGCCCCAGCATTTT.

This sequence joins TRBV4-1 and TRBJ2-3; 8 nucleotides agree with TRBD2. CDR1 is MGHRA, CDR2 YSYEKL, per germline. V shed 1 base and J 1 base; nucleotides not matched to a gene: 10. The length of the CDR3 is 18 residues. In nucleotides, the CDR3 is TGCGCCAGCAGCCAAGGTTCCATCCTAGCGGGTGGCACAGATACGCAGTATTTT. Translation: CASSQGSILAGGTDTQYF.

This clonotype was recorded at least ten times. The chain combines TRBV28 with TRBJ2-7; TRBD2 might be the D (5 bases). Germline V gene sequence: CDR1 MDHEN, CDR2 SYDVKM. Trimming removed 9 bases at V and 10 bases at J, with 7 bases between. CDR3 size: 8 residues. In DNA, the CDR3 is TGTGCCAGGGGAGAACAGTACTTC. Protein sequence: CARGEQYF.

The chain is built from TRBV18 and TRBJ2-1; 7 bases are a match to TRBD2. V dropped 6 bases and J dropped 9; count of bases not matched to a gene: 8. This CDR3 has 13 amino acids. Germline values: CDR1 KGHSH, CDR2 LQKENI. The CDR3 spells CASSGTIAAEQFF. The CDR3 DNA follows: TGTGCCAGCTCCGGGACTATCGCGGCTGAGCAGTTCTTC.